The sequence of this T cell receptor (beta chain) was determined in a study of PD-1 blockade in classical Hodgkin lymphoma. Whole-study findings and limits: Exclusion covered patients beginning nivolumab under 1 year post-ASCT.

CDR1 is SGDLS, CDR2 YYNGEE, per germline. Trimming removed 4 bases from V and 5 bases from J, with 12 bases in between. The CDR3 has 13 residues. As regards this clone: Its antigen is as yet unknown.

Libraries were prepared by immunoSEQ multiplex PCR; TCRdb keeps only in-frame clonotypes and omits some of them. This sample has around 50,000 clones; around 91% occur once, and the top ten carry roughly 13%. Time point defined: cycle 4 day 1 (C4D1), after six to seven weeks of nivolumab. Each patient experienced a relapse that followed autologous stem cell transplantation, and brentuximab vedotin exposure varied. This specimen was peripheral blood mononuclear cells (PBMCs), taken before the fourth cycle of nivolumab. This TCR was recovered from a human donor with classical Hodgkin lymphoma. The chain is built from TRBV9 and TRBJ2-5; D is unclear. CDR3 DNA sequence: TGTGCCAGCAGCCCCTCCGGGTGGGAGACCCAGTACTTC. Encoded protein: CASSPSGWETQYF. The variable domain in full, completed from reference TRBV9 and TRBJ2-5, reads DSGVTQTPKHLITATGQRVTLRCSPRSGDLSVYWYQQSLDQGLQFLIQYYNGEERAKGNILERFSAQQFPDLHSELNLSSLELGDSALYFCASSPSGWETQYFGPGTRLLVL.